This T cell receptor (beta chain) derives from a study of shared clonotypes between healthy human individuals (dated by TCRdb to 2018 to 2020). Notes on the research overall: The cohort included three men and two women between 18 and 49 years of age. Libraries were prepared and TCR repertoires were sequenced by different laboratories using diverse techniques, in order to increase sequencing depth and limit assay-specific biases. Between about 0.8 and 9 billion PBMCs per donor were obtained by leukapheresis. Per donor, three plates each were used for CD4 naive and CD4 memory, two for CD8 naive, and one for CD8 memory. To estimate repertoire size and how much clonotypes are shared between individuals, the study performed deep sequencing of blood TCR repertoires from roughly five healthy adults.

Healthy HIV-negative adults with no recently reported acute infections or vaccinations were included as donors. Only Caucasian adults living in Nashville, Tennessee, USA were represented among the donors. CD4+ T cells were enriched by magnetic negative selection, after which naive cells were positively selected on CD45RA and the negative fraction was taken as the memory subset. Blood was obtained by leukapheresis, after which PBMCs were separated by Ficoll-Histopaque density gradient centrifugation and cryopreserved in liquid nitrogen vapor phase. Analytical flow cytometry was used to check the purity and quantity of each magnetically sorted T cell population. Genomic DNA was isolated from each sorted fraction and quantified by UV absorbance on a Nanodrop 2000c. The paper as a whole reports these results and caveats: Incomplete sequencing was indicated by rarefaction of sorted-subset datasets, despite the large sequencing depth. Because the study included a small number of donors, the genetic and exposure-history diversity represented was limited. Compared with non-shared clonotypes, clonotypes shared by all four sorted-subset donors had higher generation probabilities. Pairwise subsampling indicated that sequencing depth was expected to affect the degree of clonotype sharing among donors. Larger estimated clonotype richness was generally found for naive subsets than for memory subsets. Sampling was limited to blood, and TCR repertoires in tissue likely differ from TCR repertoires in blood. Sharing across a handful of donors was observed for around 5% of naive CD4, less than 4% of naive CD8, 2% to 2.5% of memory CD4, and less than 0.45% of memory CD8 clonotypes.

CDR1 and CDR2 were assigned from the germline V gene as MNHEY and SVGAGI. V loses 0 bases of germline sequence and J loses 5 bases, and the interval between the two ends is 10 bases. The CDR3 runs 14 amino acids, cysteine and phenylalanine included. Only the CDR3 part of the read is kept: 42 bases, read in frame from the first base. Using the deep immunoSEQ assay, multiplex PCR amplified TCR CDR3 regions from genomic DNA. Genomic DNA extracted from each cell subset was distributed evenly over all wells of several immunoSEQ 96-well plates, and each plate served as one replicate. For sorted subsets, each replicate PCR was loaded with approximately 190 ng genomic DNA, equivalent to 30,000 to 35,000 T cell genomes. Purified libraries were quantified with a Qubit 3.0 fluorometer, sized on a Bioanalyzer 2100, and re-quantified with the KAPA Library Quantification kit. A separate single-read 150-cycle Illumina NextSeq 550 flow cell was used to sequence each immunoSEQ 96-well plate. In the original analysis: Because the immunoSEQ output included only junctional sequences and no quality scores, the filtering could not be the same as the filtering used for full-length reads. Sequences were annotated with PyIR, a Python wrapper for IgBLAST v1.9, using IMGT germline references to assign V/J genes and CDR3. Reads were removed for weak V/J assignments (E-value above 1e-6), missing CDR3, stop codons, out-of-frame junctions, or ambiguous translated residues. V3J clonotypes were defined as sequences sharing the same inferred V gene, J gene, and CDR3 amino acid sequence. The percentage overlap between two repertoires was calculated by dividing the number of shared unique clonotypes by the size of the smaller repertoire. Repertoire richness was assessed with RTK rarefaction, the Chao1 estimator, and Recon v2.1 estimates of unobserved clonotypes. Generation probabilities were computed with OLGA for all TCRbeta clonotypes obtained by the gDNA method from four donors. The table comes from immuneACCESS by way of TCRdb, which keeps in-frame sequences with V and J called. Part of the clones is missing from these tables; in studies checked, under half for an unresolved V gene and the rest for unknown reasons. For V, J and clone size, that table is used; D and trimming come from the DNA. The sample contains 2.3 million or so clones, about 92% of them found a single time. About 0.39% of the sample is taken by the ten largest.

For this clone: The antigen this receptor binds is unknown. No per-base quality is available; no much larger clone lies one base away. Other DNA sequences of this sample code for an identical CDR3.

The sequencing input was naive CD4+ T cells from PBMCs. Sample cell subset or site, as interpreted from the label and publication: CD45RA+ positively selected. The sequence is built from TRBV6-5 and TRBJ1-2; the D gene is perhaps TRBD1, on 6 matching bases. This TCR was sampled from a man aged 18 to 29 in good health. Some clones in this sample may be carry-over from other donors' samples. The DNA sequence reads TGTGCCAGCAGTTACTCAGGGGGAGGATATGGCTACACCTTC. It is translated as CASSYSGGGYGYTF.